This T cell receptor beta chain was obtained from a study of T cell changes during pregnancy in multiple sclerosis. Germline CDR1 and CDR2: MDHEN and SYDVKM. The CDR3 has 13 amino acids. V dropped 8 bases and J dropped 6; count of bases not matched to a gene: 8. In this sample, this clone turned up a few times. TCRdb's copy holds only in-frame clones and misses some; the assay was immunoSEQ multiplex PCR. The data contain around 39,000 clones, roughly 85% of them singletons. The clonotype was recovered from a female donor with multiple sclerosis, enrolled in a pregnancy study. The chain couples TRBV28 to TRBJ2-7; 9 positions match TRBD1. The sample was CD4+ T cells from peripheral blood mononuclear cells, taken before pregnancy. The CDR3 loop is CASALGQGREQYF. The CDR3 DNA sequence: TGTGCCAGCGCTCTGGGACAGGGACGCGAGCAGTACTTC.